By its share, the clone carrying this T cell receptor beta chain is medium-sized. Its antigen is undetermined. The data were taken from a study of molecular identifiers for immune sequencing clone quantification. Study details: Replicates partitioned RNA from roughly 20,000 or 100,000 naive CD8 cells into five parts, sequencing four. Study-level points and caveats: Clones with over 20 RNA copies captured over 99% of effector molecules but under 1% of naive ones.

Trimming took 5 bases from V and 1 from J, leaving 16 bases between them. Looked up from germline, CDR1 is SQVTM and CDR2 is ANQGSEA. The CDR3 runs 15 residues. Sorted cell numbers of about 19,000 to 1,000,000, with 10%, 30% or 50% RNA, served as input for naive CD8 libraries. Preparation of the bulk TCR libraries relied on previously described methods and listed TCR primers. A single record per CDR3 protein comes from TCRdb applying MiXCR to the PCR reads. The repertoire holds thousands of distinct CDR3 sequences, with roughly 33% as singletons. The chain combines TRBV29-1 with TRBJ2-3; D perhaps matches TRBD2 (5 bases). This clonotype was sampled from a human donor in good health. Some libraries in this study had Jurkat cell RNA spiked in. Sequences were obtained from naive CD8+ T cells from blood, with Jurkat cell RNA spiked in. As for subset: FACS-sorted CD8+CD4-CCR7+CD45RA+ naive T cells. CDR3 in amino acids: CSVPVFKEGTDTQYF. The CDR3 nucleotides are TGCAGCGTTCCCGTGTTCAAGGAGGGCACAGATACGCAGTATTTT.